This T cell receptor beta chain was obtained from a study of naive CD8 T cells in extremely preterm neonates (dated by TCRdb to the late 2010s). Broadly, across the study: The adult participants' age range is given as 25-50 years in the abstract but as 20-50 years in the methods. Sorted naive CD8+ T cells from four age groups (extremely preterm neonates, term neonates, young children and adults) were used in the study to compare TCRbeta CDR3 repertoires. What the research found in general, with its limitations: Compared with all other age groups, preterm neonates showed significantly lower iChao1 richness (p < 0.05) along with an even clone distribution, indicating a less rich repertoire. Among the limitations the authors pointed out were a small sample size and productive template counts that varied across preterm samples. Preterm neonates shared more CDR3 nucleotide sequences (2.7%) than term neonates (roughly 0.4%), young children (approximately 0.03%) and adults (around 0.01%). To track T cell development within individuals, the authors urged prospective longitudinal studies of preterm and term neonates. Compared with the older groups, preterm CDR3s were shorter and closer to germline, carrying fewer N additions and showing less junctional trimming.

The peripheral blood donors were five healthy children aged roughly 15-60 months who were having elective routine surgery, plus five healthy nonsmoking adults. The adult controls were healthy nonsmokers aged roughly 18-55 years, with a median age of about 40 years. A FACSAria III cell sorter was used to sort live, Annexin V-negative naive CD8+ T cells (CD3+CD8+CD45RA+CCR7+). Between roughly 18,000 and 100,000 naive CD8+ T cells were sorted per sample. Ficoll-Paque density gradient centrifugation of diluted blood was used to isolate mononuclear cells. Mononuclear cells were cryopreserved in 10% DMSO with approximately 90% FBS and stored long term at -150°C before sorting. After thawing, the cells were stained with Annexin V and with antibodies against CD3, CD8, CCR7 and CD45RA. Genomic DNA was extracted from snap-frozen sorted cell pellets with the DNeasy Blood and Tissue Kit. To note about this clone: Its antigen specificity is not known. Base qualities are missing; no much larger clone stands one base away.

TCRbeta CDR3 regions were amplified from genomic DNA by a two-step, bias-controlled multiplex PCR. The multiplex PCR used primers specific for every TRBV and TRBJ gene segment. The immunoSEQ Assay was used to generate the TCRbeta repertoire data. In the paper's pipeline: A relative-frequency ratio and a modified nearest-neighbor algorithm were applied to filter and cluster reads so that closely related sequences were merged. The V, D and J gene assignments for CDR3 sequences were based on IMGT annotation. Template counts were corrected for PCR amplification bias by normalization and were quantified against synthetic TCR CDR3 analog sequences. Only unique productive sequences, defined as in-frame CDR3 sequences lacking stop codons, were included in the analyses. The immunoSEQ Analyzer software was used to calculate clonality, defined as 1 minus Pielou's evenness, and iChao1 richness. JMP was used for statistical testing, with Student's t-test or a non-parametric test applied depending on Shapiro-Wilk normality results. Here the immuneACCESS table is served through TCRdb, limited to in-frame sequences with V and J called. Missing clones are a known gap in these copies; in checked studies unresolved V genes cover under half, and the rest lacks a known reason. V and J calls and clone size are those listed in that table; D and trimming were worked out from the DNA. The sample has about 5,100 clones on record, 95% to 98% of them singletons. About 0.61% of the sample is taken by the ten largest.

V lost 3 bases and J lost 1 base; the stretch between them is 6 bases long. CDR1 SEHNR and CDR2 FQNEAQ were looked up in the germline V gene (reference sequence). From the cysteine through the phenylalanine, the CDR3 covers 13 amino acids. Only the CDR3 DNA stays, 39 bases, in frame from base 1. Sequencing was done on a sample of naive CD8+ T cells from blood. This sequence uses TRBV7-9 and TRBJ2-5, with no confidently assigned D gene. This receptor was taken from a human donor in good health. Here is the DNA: TGTGCCAGCAGCTTTTACAGCCAAGAGACCCAGTACTTC. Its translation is CASSFYSQETQYF. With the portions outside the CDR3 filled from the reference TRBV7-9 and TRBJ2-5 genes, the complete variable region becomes DTGVSQNPRHKITKRGQNVTFRCDPISEHNRLYWYRQTLGQGPEFLTYFQNEAQLEKSRLLSDRFSAERPKGSFSTLEIQRTEQGDSAMYLCASSFYSQETQYFGPGTRLLVL.